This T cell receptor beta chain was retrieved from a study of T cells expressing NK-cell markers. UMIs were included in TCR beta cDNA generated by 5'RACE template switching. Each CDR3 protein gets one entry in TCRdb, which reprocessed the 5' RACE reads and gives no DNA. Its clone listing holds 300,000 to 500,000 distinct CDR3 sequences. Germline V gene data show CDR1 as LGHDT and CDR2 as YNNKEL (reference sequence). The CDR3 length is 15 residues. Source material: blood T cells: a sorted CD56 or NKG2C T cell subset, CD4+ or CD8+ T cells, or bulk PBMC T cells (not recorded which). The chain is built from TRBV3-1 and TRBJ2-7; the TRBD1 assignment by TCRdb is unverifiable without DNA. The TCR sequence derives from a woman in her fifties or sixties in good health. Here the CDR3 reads CASSQGADRSGEQYF.